Following are 14 T cell receptor beta chains from one sample sequenced in a study of Tregs in tolerant kidney transplant recipients. Sequencing was performed with immunoSEQ multiplex PCR; in TCRdb, only in-frame clones are kept and a portion is missing. The profile shows approximately 260,000 clones, about four fifths of them singletons. Specimen: CD4+ T cells from blood. Source of these receptors: a human donor in good health.

Regarding this clone: Other DNA variants within this sample encode the same CDR3. The rearrangement uses TRBV25-1 and TRBJ2-1; weak D call: TRBD2 (6 bases). CDR3 length equals 13 residues. Germline V gene data show CDR1 as MGHDK and CDR2 as SYGVNS. V gave up 3 bases and J gave up 3 bases, with 6 bases separating them. CDR3 nucleotide sequence: TGTGCCAGCAGTGAGGGGGGCTACAATGAGCAGTTCTTC. As protein: CASSEGGYNEQFF. Filled out from reference TRBV25-1 and TRBJ2-1, the complete variable domain reads EADIYQTPRYLVIGTGKKITLECSQTMGHDKMYWYQQDPGMELHLIHYSYGVNSTEKGDLSSESTVSRIRTEHFPLTLESARPSHTSQYLCASSEGGYNEQFFGPGTRLTVL.

This clone was detected once. The chain employs TRBV11-2 and TRBJ1-2; TRBD1 aligns across 7 bases. J lost 1 base, V lost 3 bases, and 11 bases had no gene match. The CDR3 extends over 17 amino acids. Germline loops: CDR1 SGHAT, CDR2 FQNNGV. The CDR3 protein is CASSFLSGTAFNYGYTF. CDR3 nucleotides: TGTGCCAGCAGCTTTCTCTCCGGGACAGCCTTTAACTATGGCTACACCTTC.

With respect to this clone: The sample contains more than one DNA sequence encoding this CDR3. The V gene is TRBV18, the J gene TRBJ2-7, with D maybe TRBD2 (6 bases). Germline-derived CDR1 and CDR2 are KGHSH and LQKENI. V was shortened by 2 bases and J by 4 bases, with 6 bases between the two germline ends. This CDR3 has 12 residues. This CDR3 reads CASSPGRYEQYF. CDR3 nucleotides: TGTGCCAGCTCACCAGGGAGGTACGAGCAGTACTTC.

V gene TRBV10-1 combines with J gene TRBJ1-1; a weak D match, TRBD1 (6 bases). V lost 3 bases, J lost 4 bases, and 9 bases lay in between. This CDR3 contains 13 residues. CDR1 is WNHNN and CDR2 is SYGVQD in the germline V gene (reference sequence). The CDR3 spells CASSDTRGTEAFF. The CDR3 DNA is TGCGCCAGCAGTGATACCAGGGGCACTGAAGCTTTCTTT.

The chain joins TRBV5-1 to TRBJ2-5; D may be TRBD1 (6 bases). Trimming cost V 6 bases and J 5 bases, with 14 bases left between them. Germline loops: CDR1 SGHRS, CDR2 YFSETQ. The CDR3 is 13 amino acids. CDR3 DNA: TGCGCCAGCACCGAACAGGGAAGGGAGACCCAGTACTTC. It specifies CASTEQGRETQYF.

A single count supports this clone. J is TRBJ1-6 and V is TRBV5-1; tentative D call: TRBD1 (5 bases). The V and J ends lost 0 bases and 2 bases respectively, with 6 bases between them. The germline gives CDR1 SGHRS, CDR2 YFSETQ. The length of the CDR3 is 15 residues. The CDR3 here is CASSLETAYNSPLHF. The CDR3 nucleotides read TGCGCCAGCAGCTTGGAGACAGCCTATAATTCACCCCTCCACTTT.

Concerning this clone itself: The same CDR3 can be traced to other DNA sequences in this sample. The chain has TRBV11-2 and TRBJ2-1; the D is unclear. V gave up 0 bases and J gave up 7 bases, with 4 bases separating them. The CDR3 length is 12 residues. Germline CDR1 and CDR2: SGHAT and FQNNGV. The CDR3 nucleotides read TGTGCCAGCAGCTTAGATCAAAATGAGCAGTTCTTC. It encodes CASSLDQNEQFF.

This clone was observed a few times. The chain recombines TRBV14 with TRBJ1-4; possibly TRBD1 for D (6 bases). Germline loops: CDR1 SGHDN, CDR2 FVKESK. Trimming left V 4 bases short and J 5 bases short, with 11 bases between. The CDR3 consists of 14 residues. CDR3 nucleotide sequence: TGTGCCAGCAGCCCGTGGACAGAGAATGAAAAACTGTTTTTT. This encodes CASSPWTENEKLFF. Full variable domain (outside the CDR3, taken from reference TRBV14 and TRBJ1-4): EAGVTQFPSHSVIEKGQTVTLRCDPISGHDNLYWYRRVMGKEIKFLLHFVKESKQDESGMPNNRFLAERTGGTYSTLKVQPAELEDSGVYFCASSPWTENEKLFFGSGTQLSVL.

This clone was seen more than once but under ten times. The genes are TRBV27 and TRBJ2-7; a weak D match, TRBD1 (6 bases). The CDR3 consists of 14 residues. Germline CDR1 is MNHEY and CDR2 is SMNVEV (reference sequence). V was clipped by 2 bases and J by 10 bases, with 18 bases between them. CDR3 in DNA: TGTGCCAGCAGTTTAGGCATCTCGTTGGACAGACAGTACTTC. It is translated as CASSLGISLDRQYF.

This chain joins TRBV5-6 and TRBJ2-5, with 8 bases identical to TRBD2. The V gene end was trimmed by 4 bases and the J gene end by 0 bases; junction bases not matched to a gene: 17. Germline values: CDR1 SGHDT, CDR2 YYEEEE. The CDR3 is 19 amino acids. For the CDR3, the DNA is TGTGCCAGCAGCCCGAGGTTCGTTAGCGGGATAAAGTACCAAGAGACCCAGTACTTC. This codes for CASSPRFVSGIKYQETQYF.

This clone was seen a single time. V is TRBV30 and J is TRBJ2-5, with 13 bases identical to TRBD2. The V segment lost 2 bases and the J segment 9 bases; nucleotides outside the gene matches: 3. The CDR3 has 13 residues. Germline CDR1 reads GTSNPN; CDR2 reads SVGIG (reference sequence). The CDR3 DNA follows: TGTGCCTGGAGTCGGACTAGCGGGAGTCCCCAGTACTTC. As protein: CAWSRTSGSPQYF. The whole variable domain, filled in from reference TRBV30 and TRBJ2-5, reads SQTIHQWPATLVQPVGSPLSLECTVEGTSNPNLYWYRQAAGRGLQLLFYSVGIGQISSEVPQNLSASRPQDRQFILSSKKLLLSDSGFYLCAWSRTSGSPQYFGPGTRLLVL.

The chain recombines TRBV7-2 with TRBJ2-1, with D maybe TRBD1 (6 bases). The germline V gene encodes CDR1 SGHTA and CDR2 FQGNSA. V was clipped by 4 bases and J by 5 bases, with 12 bases between them. CDR3 length: 14 residues. The CDR3 sequence is CASSSPRGNNEQFF. CDR3 DNA sequence: TGTGCCAGCAGCTCCCCGAGGGGGAACAATGAGCAGTTCTTC.

This clone was seen once. This rearrangement joins TRBV7-9 to TRBJ2-3; 8 bases are shared with TRBD2. V was pared by 4 bases and J by 0 bases, with 0 bases of the junction left unmatched. From germline, CDR1 is SEHNR and CDR2 FQNEAQ (reference sequence). This CDR3 is 14 amino acids long. The CDR3 nucleotides are TGTGCCAGCAGCTCTAGCGGGAGCACAGATACGCAGTATTTT. Its translation is CASSSSGSTDTQYF.

This clone occurred a few times. The CDR3 DNA sequence: TGTGCCAGCAGCGCCGGTGGGGGTAGAGAGGCCGAGCAGTACTTC. This codes for CASSAGGGREAEQYF. The chain recombines TRBV9 with TRBJ2-7; tentatively, D is TRBD1 or TRBD2 (5 bases each). V was cut by 3 bases and J by 6 bases, with 19 bases left in between. Germline V gene lookup returns CDR1 SGDLS and CDR2 YYNGEE. The CDR3 length is 15 residues. The variable domain in full, with the rest retrieved from reference TRBV9 and TRBJ2-7, is DSGVTQTPKHLITATGQRVTLRCSPRSGDLSVYWYQQSLDQGLQFLIQYYNGEERAKGNILERFSAQQFPDLHSELNLSSLELGDSALYFCASSAGGGREAEQYFGPGTRLTVT.